These 3 T cell receptor beta chains came from one sample sequenced in a study of blood T cell repertoires in COVID-19. Assay used: immunoSEQ multiplex PCR; TCRdb lists only in-frame clones, some missing. Of 100,000 to 150,000 clones in the sample, about 76% were seen once. The sequenced sample consisted of peripheral blood. The receptors originated from a woman aged 55-69 years with active or convalescent COVID-19.

This rearrangement joins TRBV5-8 to TRBJ2-2; a weak D match, TRBD2 (6 bases). The CDR3 has 17 residues. Trimming left V 5 bases short and J 6 bases short, with 23 bases between. Germline V lookup: CDR1 SGHTS, CDR2 YDEGEE. Written as DNA, the CDR3 is TGTGCCAGCAGAGCTGGACGATTTCGGGAGACGGCCGGGGAGCTGTTTTTT. Amino acids: CASRAGRFRETAGELFF.

The chain recombines TRBV20-1 with TRBJ2-1, with 11 nucleotides matching TRBD2. Germline V lookup: CDR1 DFQATT, CDR2 SNEGSKA (reference sequence). The junction had 12 bases not matched to a gene; V was cut back by 3 bases and J by 8 bases. CDR3 length equals 16 residues. CDR3 in amino acids: CSASRPTSGSRDEQFF. The CDR3 coding sequence is TGCAGTGCTAGTCGCCCTACTAGCGGGAGTAGGGATGAGCAGTTCTTC.

V is TRBV6-2 or TRBV6-3 and J is TRBJ2-7; D is unclear. Trimming pared 0 bases from V and 1 base from J, leaving 13 bases between. The CDR3 is 16 amino acids. CDR1 MNHEY and CDR2 SVGEGT come from the germline V gene. Here the CDR3 DNA reads TGTGCCAGCAGTTACTCGATAGTAAAGAGGTCCTACGAGCAGTACTTC. The encoded protein is CASSYSIVKRSYEQYF.